This T cell receptor beta chain was profiled in a study of blood T cell repertoires in COVID-19. TCRdb's copy holds only in-frame clones and misses some; the assay was immunoSEQ multiplex PCR. The sample records 35,000 to 45,000 clones, approximately 91% being singletons. The CDR3 spans 13 residues. CDR1 and CDR2 from the germline V gene are SGHNT and YYREEE (reference sequence). The V end lost 4 bases, the J end lost 7 bases, and 15 bases lay between the germline ends. This chain uses TRBV5-4 with TRBJ2-7; D remains unclear. The receptor comes from a human donor in a cohort sampled during active COVID-19. Sequenced sample: peripheral blood. The CDR3 bases are TGTGCCAGCAGCCCGACAATCTCCGAAGAGCAGTACTTC. Its translation is CASSPTISEEQYF. Supplemented by reference TRBV5-4 and TRBJ2-7, the full variable domain reads ETGVTQSPTHLIKTRGQQVTLRCSSQSGHNTVSWYQQALGQGPQFIFQYYREEENGRGNFPPRFSGLQFPNYSSELNVNALELDDSALYLCASSPTISEEQYFGPGTRLTVT.